The source of this TCR beta chain is a study of cytomegalovirus exposure and HLA in healthy donors. Study summary: Researchers found that about four fifths of 398 genotyped donors fell within the Caucasian-associated ancestry cluster.

The study ran its PCR with 60 Vbeta and 13 Jbeta primers. Clones were read by immunoSEQ multiplex PCR, and TCRdb kept only the in-frame ones, dropping some. The data hold 200,000 to 250,000 clones, with roughly 80% observed a single time. Trimming cost V 6 bases and J 7 bases; bases outside gene matches: 12. CDR3 length: 15 residues. CDR1 and CDR2 (germline): MDHEN, SYDVKM. The chain links TRBV28 to TRBJ2-1; 7 nucleotides align to TRBD1. The sequence was collected from a man aged 50 to 59 in good health and CMV-seronegative. Source material: PBMCs. The CDR3 reads CASSQGGVASNEQFF. In DNA form, the CDR3 reads TGTGCCAGCAGCCAAGGGGGCGTTGCTTCTAATGAGCAGTTCTTC. The variable domain in full, completed from reference TRBV28 and TRBJ2-1, reads DVKVTQSSRYLVKRTGEKVFLECVQDMDHENMFWYRQDPGLGLRLIYFSYDVKMKEKGDIPEGYSVSREKKERFSLILESASTNQTSMYLCASSQGGVASNEQFFGPGTRLTVL.